Following are 7 T cell receptor beta chains from one sample sequenced in a study of T cell responses to AZD1222 COVID-19 vaccine. Sequencing used immunoSEQ multiplex PCR; TCRdb keeps in-frame clones, though not all of them. Among tens of thousands of clones, about nine tenths were seen once, and the ten largest hold around 7.8%. Material: peripheral blood, obtained on day 0 of AZD1222 vaccination. These receptors were taken from an adult in good health.

Here the CDR3 reads CASSVRGQGPLIQYF. CDR3 DNA sequence: TGTGCCAGCTCAGTGAGGGGACAGGGGCCGCTCATTCAGTACTTC. The chain joins TRBV18 to TRBJ2-4; TRBD1 agrees at 10 bases. The CDR3 runs to 15 residues. V was pared by 5 bases and J by 9 bases, with 10 bases of the junction left unmatched. CDR1 is KGHSH, CDR2 LQKENI, per germline.

The genes are TRBV5-3 and TRBJ2-1; 9 nucleotides agree with TRBD2. TRBV5-3 carries the ORF label, with uncertain function. This CDR3 contains 16 residues. V lost 1 base, J lost 6 bases, and 8 bases stayed unmatched. The CDR3 bases are TGTGCCAGAAGCTTGCGTCTGGCGGGAGGGCCCAATGAGCAGTTCTTC. It yields the protein CARSLRLAGGPNEQFF.

This clone showed up just a few times. The rearrangement uses TRBV5-4 and TRBJ2-7, with 11 bases aligning to TRBD2. CDR1 is SGHNT, CDR2 YYREEE, per germline (reference sequence). The junction had 7 bases not matched to a gene; V was cut back by 6 bases and J by 2 bases. The CDR3 length is 15 residues. The CDR3 region is CASTLAGGKAYEQYF. CDR3 bases: TGTGCCAGCACCCTAGCGGGAGGAAAAGCCTACGAGCAGTACTTC.

With respect to this clone: Other DNA sequences from this sample encode an identical CDR3 as well. The gene calls are TRBV6-6 and TRBJ1-6; maybe TRBD1 (5 bases). V lost 5 bases to trimming and J lost 7 bases, with 21 bases between them. The V gene's germline CDR1 is MNHNY and CDR2 SVGAGI (reference sequence). The CDR3 is made up of 17 amino acids. This chain's CDR3 is CASSHPPGQPSNSPLHF. DNA of the CDR3: TGTGCCAGCAGTCACCCTCCGGGGCAGCCTAGCAATTCACCCCTCCACTTT.

The chain combines TRBV6-4 with TRBJ2-1, with 7 bases fitting TRBD2. Looked up from germline, CDR1 is MRHNA and CDR2 is SNTAGT. This CDR3 is built from 15 residues. The V and J ends lost 0 bases and 9 bases, in that order; junction bases with no gene match: 8. The CDR3 spells CASSDSSSGGAEQFF. CDR3 DNA sequence: TGTGCCAGCAGTGACTCCTCTAGCGGAGGGGCTGAGCAGTTCTTC.

The rearrangement links TRBV7-9 to TRBJ1-1; TRBD1 is a possible D gene (5 bases). The germline V gene encodes CDR1 SEHNR and CDR2 FQNEAQ (reference sequence). This CDR3 spans 16 amino acids. V was shortened by 6 bases and J by 3 bases, with 20 bases between the two germline ends. CDR3 loop: CASSPGPVGLDTEAFF. The CDR3 bases are TGTGCCAGCAGTCCCGGTCCGGTGGGGCTGGACACTGAAGCTTTCTTT.

This sequence joins TRBV6-2 or TRBV6-3 and TRBJ1-5; 11 bases match TRBD1. V lost 2 bases and J lost 7; bases outside the gene matches: 7. CDR1 and CDR2 from the germline V gene are MNHEY and SVGEGT. The CDR3 covers 16 residues. The DNA for the CDR3 is TGTGCCAGCAGTTACCTGGACAGGGGGCACGGGCAGCCCCAGCATTTT. It encodes CASSYLDRGHGQPQHF.